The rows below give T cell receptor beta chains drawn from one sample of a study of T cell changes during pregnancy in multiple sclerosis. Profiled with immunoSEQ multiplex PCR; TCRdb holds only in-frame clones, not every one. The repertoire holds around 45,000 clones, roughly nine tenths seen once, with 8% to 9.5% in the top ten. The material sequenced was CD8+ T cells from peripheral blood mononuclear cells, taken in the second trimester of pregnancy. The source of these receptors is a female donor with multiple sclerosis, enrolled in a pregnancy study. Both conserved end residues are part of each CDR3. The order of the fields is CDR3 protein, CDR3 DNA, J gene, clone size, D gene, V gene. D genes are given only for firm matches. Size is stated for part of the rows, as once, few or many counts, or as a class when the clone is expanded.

CDR3: CASSEPRISTDTQYF
DNA: TGTGCCAGCAGTGAACCCAGGATTAGCACAGATACGCAGTATTTT
J: TRBJ2-3
size: -
D: -
V: TRBV6-1

CDR3: CASSEAGLAGPGELFF
DNA: TGTGCCAGCAGTGAAGCGGGACTAGCGGGGCCCGGGGAGCTGTTTTTT
J: TRBJ2-2
size: once
D: TRBD2
V: TRBV2

CDR3: CASSPRDRVPYEQYF
DNA: TGTGCCAGCTCACCAAGGGACAGGGTCCCCTACGAGCAGTACTTC
J: TRBJ2-7
size: -
D: TRBD1
V: TRBV18

CDR3: CASSLDRAQETQYF
DNA: TGCGCCAGCAGCTTAGACAGGGCTCAAGAGACCCAGTACTTC
J: TRBJ2-5
size: -
D: TRBD1
V: TRBV5-1

CDR3: CASSFSGDSYNEQFF
DNA: TGTGCCAGCAGCTTTAGCGGAGACTCCTACAATGAGCAGTTCTTC
J: TRBJ2-1
size: once
D: -
V: TRBV7-6

CDR3: CASTTGTGVNEQYF
DNA: TGCGCCAGCACAACCGGGACAGGGGTCAACGAGCAGTACTTC
J: TRBJ2-7
size: -
D: TRBD1
V: TRBV5-1

CDR3: CASSAPLGTGIQNRMTGELFF
DNA: TGTGCCAGTAGTGCACCACTGGGGACAGGGATTCAGAATAGGATGACCGGGGAGCTGTTTTTT
J: TRBJ2-2
size: -
D: TRBD1
V: TRBV19

CDR3: CASSLRGSEAFF
DNA: TGTGCCAGCAGCTTGCGGGGGTCTGAAGCTTTCTTT
J: TRBJ1-1
size: -
D: -
V: TRBV11-2

CDR3: CASSFSGQGLNTEAFF
DNA: TGTGCCAGCAGTTTCTCAGGCCAGGGGCTGAACACTGAAGCTTTCTTT
J: TRBJ1-1
size: -
D: -
V: TRBV27

CDR3: CASSLAGNNEQFF
DNA: TGTGCCAGCAGCTTGGCCGGGAACAATGAGCAGTTCTTC
J: TRBJ2-1
size: -
D: -
V: TRBV5-6

CDR3: CASSSRGQGQETQYF
DNA: TGTGCCAGCAGCTCTAGAGGACAGGGCCAAGAGACCCAGTACTTC
J: TRBJ2-5
size: -
D: TRBD1
V: TRBV7-2

CDR3: CASSLFTGTGTHEQYF
DNA: TGTGCCAGCAGTTTATTTACCGGGACAGGGACCCACGAGCAGTACTTC
J: TRBJ2-7
size: -
D: TRBD1
V: TRBV27

CDR3: CASSLTGGAYEQYF
DNA: TGTGCCAGTAGTCTAACAGGGGGCGCGTACGAGCAGTACTTC
J: TRBJ2-7
size: -
D: TRBD1
V: TRBV19

CDR3: CASSPPSGQGVEYSGANVLTF
DNA: TGTGCCAGCTCACCACCGTCCGGACAGGGGGTGGAATACTCTGGGGCCAACGTCCTGACTTTC
J: TRBJ2-6
size: -
D: TRBD1
V: TRBV18

CDR3: CAITDDSSSYEQYF
DNA: TGTGCCATCACTGATGACAGTAGCTCCTACGAGCAGTACTTC
J: TRBJ2-7
size: -
D: -
V: TRBV10-3

CDR3: CASTGQTEGTQYF
DNA: TGTGCCAGTACAGGACAGACAGAAGGGACCCAGTACTTC
J: TRBJ2-5
size: -
D: -
V: TRBV6-5

CDR3: CASREGALYNEQFF
DNA: TGTGCCAGCAGGGAGGGGGCCCTCTACAATGAGCAGTTCTTC
J: TRBJ2-1
size: -
D: -
V: TRBV6-1

CDR3: CASSFDRRAYNEQFF
DNA: TGTGCCAGCAGCTTTGACAGGAGAGCCTACAATGAGCAGTTCTTC
J: TRBJ2-1
size: -
D: -
V: TRBV5-6

CDR3: CASRAGGAGTEAFF
DNA: TGCGCCAGCAGAGCAGGGGGCGCGGGGACTGAAGCTTTCTTT
J: TRBJ1-1
size: -
D: TRBD1
V: TRBV4-1

CDR3: CASSLDTEETQYF
DNA: TGTGCCAGCAGCTTAGATACGGAAGAGACCCAGTACTTC
J: TRBJ2-5
size: -
D: -
V: TRBV11-2

CDR3: CASSVDRGVGNTIYF
DNA: TGTGCCAGCAGCGTAGACCGCGGGGTTGGAAACACCATATATTTT
J: TRBJ1-3
size: few
D: -
V: TRBV9

CDR3: CASSHPRDSLSGNTIYF
DNA: TGTGCCAGCAGCCATCCCCGGGACAGTCTCTCTGGAAACACCATATATTTT
J: TRBJ1-3
size: once
D: TRBD1
V: TRBV7-8

CDR3: CASSPRVRGDTEAFF
DNA: TGCGCCAGCAGCCCCCGGGTCCGCGGGGACACTGAAGCTTTCTTT
J: TRBJ1-1
size: -
D: -
V: TRBV4-1

CDR3: CSVEGPSGSYEQYF
DNA: TGCAGCGTTGAGGGTCCTAGCGGGAGTTACGAGCAGTACTTC
J: TRBJ2-7
size: -
D: TRBD2
V: TRBV29-1

CDR3: CATTDRDVPNEKLFF
DNA: TGTGCCACCACTGACAGGGATGTGCCTAATGAAAAACTGTTTTTT
J: TRBJ1-4
size: -
D: TRBD1
V: TRBV7-8

CDR3: CASSYSAAGIYNEQFF
DNA: TGTGCCAGCAGTTACTCAGCGGCGGGAATTTACAATGAGCAGTTCTTC
J: TRBJ2-1
size: -
D: -
V: TRBV6-6

CDR3: CASMPGQGFVEQYF
DNA: TGTGCCAGCATGCCGGGACAGGGTTTCGTCGAGCAGTACTTC
J: TRBJ2-7
size: medium-sized
D: TRBD1
V: TRBV25-1

CDR3: CASTSESTDTQYF
DNA: TGTGCCAGTACGTCCGAGAGCACAGATACGCAGTATTTT
J: TRBJ2-3
size: -
D: -
V: TRBV19

CDR3: CASSLGQGLEPQHF
DNA: TGCGCCAGCAGCTTGGGGCAGGGGTTAGAGCCCCAGCATTTT
J: TRBJ1-5
size: -
D: -
V: TRBV5-1

CDR3: CASIPRLEFSPTVNSTDTQYF
DNA: TGTGCCAGCATCCCTAGACTAGAGTTCTCCCCCACGGTGAATAGCACAGATACGCAGTATTTT
J: TRBJ2-3
size: -
D: -
V: TRBV27

CDR3: CASMGRDISYEQYF
DNA: TGTGCCAGCATGGGACGGGACATCTCCTACGAGCAGTACTTC
J: TRBJ2-7
size: -
D: -
V: TRBV2

CDR3: CASSQSWSTGETQYF
DNA: TGTGCCAGCAGCCAATCGTGGAGTACGGGAGAGACCCAGTACTTC
J: TRBJ2-5
size: -
D: -
V: TRBV16

CDR3: CASSDFDSNSPLHF
DNA: TGTGCCAGCAGTGATTTCGACTCTAATTCACCCCTCCACTTT
J: TRBJ1-6
size: -
D: -
V: TRBV25-1

CDR3: CASTPGYNSPLHF
DNA: TGTGCCAGTACGCCGGGTTATAATTCACCCCTCCACTTT
J: TRBJ1-6
size: few
D: -
V: TRBV4-2

CDR3: CASSPIRGGRNREQYF
DNA: TGTGCCAGCAGTCCGATCCGGGGGGGGCGGAATCGCGAGCAGTACTTC
J: TRBJ2-7
size: medium-sized
D: TRBD2
V: TRBV27

CDR3: CASSQRDRVDEQYF
DNA: TGTGCCAGCTCACAGAGGGACAGGGTGGACGAGCAGTACTTC
J: TRBJ2-7
size: -
D: TRBD1
V: TRBV18

CDR3: CASSSGHTNEQFF
DNA: TGTGCCAGCAGCTCAGGCCATACCAATGAGCAGTTCTTC
J: TRBJ2-1
size: -
D: -
V: TRBV7-3

CDR3: CASSEDVGGAFF
DNA: TGTGCCAGCAGTGAAGATGTGGGGGGAGCTTTCTTT
J: TRBJ1-1
size: -
D: -
V: TRBV6-1

CDR3: CASSFSGFTDTQYF
DNA: TGTGCCAGCAGTTTTAGCGGGTTCACAGATACGCAGTATTTT
J: TRBJ2-3
size: -
D: TRBD2
V: TRBV7-8

CDR3: CASTHDSTGELFF
DNA: TGTGCCAGTACACATGACAGTACCGGGGAGCTGTTTTTT
J: TRBJ2-2
size: once
D: -
V: TRBV19

CDR3: CASSFGESPLHF
DNA: TGTGCCAGCAGCTTCGGGGAATCACCCCTCCACTTT
J: TRBJ1-6
size: -
D: -
V: TRBV13

CDR3: CASSASNREDKNTEAFF
DNA: TGTGCCAGCAGTGCTAGTAACAGGGAAGATAAGAACACTGAAGCTTTCTTT
J: TRBJ1-1
size: few
D: -
V: TRBV2

CDR3: CASTLSGTTKLFF
DNA: TGTGCCAGCACTCTATCCGGGACAACTAAACTGTTTTTT
J: TRBJ1-4
size: -
D: -
V: TRBV7-9

CDR3: CASSTPTGSTEAFF
DNA: TGTGCCAGCAGCACTCCGACAGGGAGCACTGAAGCTTTCTTT
J: TRBJ1-1
size: -
D: TRBD1
V: TRBV5-6

CDR3: CASSIDLGQAEAFF
DNA: TGTGCCAGTAGTATAGATCTAGGACAGGCGGAAGCTTTCTTT
J: TRBJ1-1
size: once
D: TRBD1
V: TRBV19

CDR3: CASSVGGQGTYNEQFF
DNA: TGTGCCAGCAGCGTAGGGGGACAGGGGACCTACAATGAGCAGTTCTTC
J: TRBJ2-1
size: -
D: TRBD1
V: TRBV9

CDR3: CASTAGTGDTEAFF
DNA: TGTGCCAGCACCGCCGGGACAGGGGACACTGAAGCTTTCTTT
J: TRBJ1-1
size: -
D: TRBD1
V: TRBV11-2

CDR3: CASSFTATNEKLFF
DNA: TGTGCCAGCAGTTTTACTGCAACTAATGAAAAACTGTTTTTT
J: TRBJ1-4
size: -
D: -
V: TRBV27

CDR3: CATSRTAESGNTIYF
DNA: TGTGCCACCTCACGGACAGCCGAATCTGGAAACACCATATATTTT
J: TRBJ1-3
size: -
D: -
V: TRBV15

CDR3: CASSPGGYEQYF
DNA: TGTGCCAGTAGCCCTGGGGGGTACGAGCAGTACTTC
J: TRBJ2-7
size: -
D: -
V: TRBV6-1

CDR3: CAIRQGSGPLHF
DNA: TGTGCCATTAGACAGGGATCCGGGCCCCTCCACTTT
J: TRBJ1-6
size: -
D: TRBD1
V: TRBV19

CDR3: CASSFLGHYSNQPQHF
DNA: TGTGCCAGCAGTTTCTTAGGACACTATAGCAATCAGCCCCAGCATTTT
J: TRBJ1-5
size: -
D: -
V: TRBV28

CDR3: CATSRDRQGYSPLHF
DNA: TGTGCCACCAGCAGAGATCGACAGGGCTATTCACCCCTCCACTTT
J: TRBJ1-6
size: -
D: TRBD1
V: TRBV15

CDR3: CASSIGAAHEQYF
DNA: TGTGCCAGTAGTATTGGGGCCGCCCACGAGCAGTACTTC
J: TRBJ2-7
size: -
D: -
V: TRBV19

CDR3: CASSQDDQPTGWDSPLHF
DNA: TGTGCCAGCAGCCAAGACGACCAACCTACGGGATGGGATTCACCCCTCCACTTT
J: TRBJ1-6
size: -
D: -
V: TRBV4-2